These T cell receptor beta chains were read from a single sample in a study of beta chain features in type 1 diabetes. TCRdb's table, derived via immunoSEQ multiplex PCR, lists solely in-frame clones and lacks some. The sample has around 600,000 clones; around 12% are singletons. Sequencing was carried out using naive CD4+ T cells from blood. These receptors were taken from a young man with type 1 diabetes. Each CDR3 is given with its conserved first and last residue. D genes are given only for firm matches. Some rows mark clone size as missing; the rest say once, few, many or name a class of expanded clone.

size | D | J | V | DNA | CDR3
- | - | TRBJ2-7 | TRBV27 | TGTGCCAGCAGTTTAACGGGCCCCCCTGCGAACGAGCAGTACTTC | CASSLTGPPANEQYF
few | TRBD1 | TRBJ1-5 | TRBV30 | TGTGCCTGGGTAGGGACAGGGGGAAATCAGCCCCAGCATTTT | CAWVGTGGNQPQHF
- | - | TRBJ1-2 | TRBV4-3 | TGCGCCAGCAGCCAAGATGAGGGCCCAGCCTATGGCTACACCTTC | CASSQDEGPAYGYTF
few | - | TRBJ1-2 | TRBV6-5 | TGTGCCAGCAGGCCGGACAGCGCCTATGGCTACACCTTC | CASRPDSAYGYTF
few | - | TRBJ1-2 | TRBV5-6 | TGTGCCAGCAGCTTAGGAACAGGGTTTTCTAACTATGGCTACACCTTC | CASSLGTGFSNYGYTF
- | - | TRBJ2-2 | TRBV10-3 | TGTGCCATCAGTGACGGGGACACCGGGGAGCTGTTTTTT | CAISDGDTGELFF
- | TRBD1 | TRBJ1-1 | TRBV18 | TGTGCCAGCTCACCCGGGACAGGGGGCGCGGGCACTGAAGCTTTCTTT | CASSPGTGGAGTEAFF
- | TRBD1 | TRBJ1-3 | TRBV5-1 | TGCGCCAGCAGGCACGACCCGGGACAGGGAAACACCATATATTTT | CASRHDPGQGNTIYF
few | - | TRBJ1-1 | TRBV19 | TGTGCCAGTAAAGGGAACACTGAAGCTTTCTTT | CASKGNTEAFF
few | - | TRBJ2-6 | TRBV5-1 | TGCGCCAGCTCGCCCCAATCTGGGGCCAACGTCCTGACTTTC | CASSPQSGANVLTF
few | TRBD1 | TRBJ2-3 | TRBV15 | TGTGCCACCAGCAGAGAAGTAGGGACAGGGAGCCCAGATACGCAGTATTTT | CATSREVGTGSPDTQYF
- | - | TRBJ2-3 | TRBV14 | TGTGCCAGCAGCCGCGGCGGTACAGATACGCAGTATTTT | CASSRGGTDTQYF
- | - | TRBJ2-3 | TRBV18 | TGTGCCAGCTCACCACCGGGTCGGGGGAATGGGCCCACAGATACGCAGTATTTT | CASSPPGRGNGPTDTQYF
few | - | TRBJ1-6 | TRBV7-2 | TGTGCCAGCAGCTTAGAAAATTCACCCCTCCACTTT | CASSLENSPLHF
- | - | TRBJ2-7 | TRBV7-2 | TGTGCCAGCAGCCAAACGGGACAAGGTTTCCACGAGCAGTACTTC | CASSQTGQGFHEQYF
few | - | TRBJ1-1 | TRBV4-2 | TGTGCCAGCAGCCATATCGCCCGGGGGGATCACACTGAAGCTTTCTTT | CASSHIARGDHTEAFF
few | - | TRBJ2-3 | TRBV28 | TGTGCCAGCAGGAAACAGGGTCGGGCAGATACGCAGTATTTT | CASRKQGRADTQYF
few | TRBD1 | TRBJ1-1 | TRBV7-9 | TGTGCCAGCAGCCTCCGGACAGGAGAATGGACTGAAGCTTTCTTT | CASSLRTGEWTEAFF
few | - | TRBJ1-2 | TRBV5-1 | TGCGCCAGCAGCTCTCAGGGAACGGGAGGCTACACCTTC | CASSSQGTGGYTF
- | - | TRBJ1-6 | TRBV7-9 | TGTGCCAGCAGCTTAGCGTCAACAGGGAATGATTCACCCCTCCACTTT | CASSLASTGNDSPLHF
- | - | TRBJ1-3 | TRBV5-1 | TGCGCCAGCAGTTTCGTTGGGACGCGGGCCTCTGGAAACACCATATATTTT | CASSFVGTRASGNTIYF
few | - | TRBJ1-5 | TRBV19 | TGTGCCAGTAGTCTTGACAGCAATCAGCCCCAGCATTTT | CASSLDSNQPQHF
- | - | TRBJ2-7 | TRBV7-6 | TGTGCCAGCAGCTTAATGGCGGAGTCGGCCTACGAGCAGTACTTC | CASSLMAESAYEQYF
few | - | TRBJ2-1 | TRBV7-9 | TGTGCCAGCACCCAACTGGGGGGGGGCCTCAATGAGCAGTTCTTC | CASTQLGGGLNEQFF
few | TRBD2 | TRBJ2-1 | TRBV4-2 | TGTGCCAGCAGCCAAGATCCATACGGGGGGGCCGTTTTAAATGAGCAGTTCTTC | CASSQDPYGGAVLNEQFF
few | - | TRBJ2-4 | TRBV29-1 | TGCAGCGCTGCACAGGGGGGGATTGCAGGCAAAAACATTCAGTACTTC | CSAAQGGIAGKNIQYF
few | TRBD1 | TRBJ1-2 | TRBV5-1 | TGCGCCAGCAGCGATATACAGGGGAGCTCGAATGGCTACACCTTC | CASSDIQGSSNGYTF
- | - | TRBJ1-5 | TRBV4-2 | TGTGCCAGCAGCCAAGATCAGGGCAATCAGCCCCAGCATTTT | CASSQDQGNQPQHF
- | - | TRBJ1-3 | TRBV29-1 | TGCAGCGTTGAGCCGGATAGCTCTGGAAACACCATATATTTT | CSVEPDSSGNTIYF